This T cell receptor beta chain is drawn from a study of cytomegalovirus exposure and HLA in healthy donors. This CDR3 contains 16 residues. Trimming pared 2 bases from V and 0 bases from J, leaving 15 bases between. Germline-derived CDR1 and CDR2 are SGHRS and YFSETQ. Amplification used 60 Vbeta primers and 13 Jbeta primers. TCRdb's copy holds only in-frame clones and misses some; the assay was immunoSEQ multiplex PCR. The table records about 160,000 clones, 80% of them present only once. This clone has only a few counts. Its specificity is not known. Study outcomes and limitations: In a later analysis, specific HLA alleles were associated with 15,000 to 20,000 TCR beta sequences at a 0.05 false discovery rate.

The specimen sequenced was PBMCs. The chain is built from TRBV5-1 and TRBJ2-7; perhaps TRBD2 as D (6 bases). The sequence came from a man aged 25-45 years in good health and CMV-seronegative. CDR3 in DNA: TGCGCCAGCAGCTTAACCGGGGACTGGCGCTCCTACGAGCAGTACTTC. Encoded protein: CASSLTGDWRSYEQYF.